The following is a T cell receptor beta chain sequence with its context. Its antigen remains undetermined. No clone much larger than this one lies a single base away; base qualities are absent. The germline V gene sets CDR1 to SGHRS and CDR2 to YFSETQ. The trim is 7 bases for V and 4 bases for J, with a gap of 23 bases between the germline ends. The CDR3 holds 16 amino acids from the cysteine to the phenylalanine. Just CDR3 DNA is preserved here, 48 bases in frame from base 1. These data come from a study of blood T cell repertoires in COVID-19 (dated by TCRdb to 2019 to 2021). Background on the whole study: Samples from collaborators originated in the United States, Italy and Spain and spanned both the acute and convalescent phases of COVID-19. The prospective study material was composed of cDNA or gDNA derived from T cells, B-cell-depleted T cells, or PBMCs. A de-identified subject ID, COVID-19 status, age in years and sex were almost always included in the sample metadata. The dataset comprised deeply sampled blood TCRbeta repertoires from subjects exposed to, actively infected with, or recovered from COVID-19. Where HLA class I and class II types were available, the types were taken from metadata supplied by the sample provider, not from assay-based typing. The repertoires were released in a freely available public database intended as a resource for research on the immune response to SARS-CoV-2. Samples came from the ongoing ImmuneRACE study (first 160 participants) plus 1,254 subjects from 6 global collaborators. Beyond this particular receptor, the publication reports: How much clinical and demographic metadata was included differed by source and by participant, and the metadata was provided uncurated.

Whole blood was collected in K2EDTA tubes by collaborating institutions according to the institutions' own protocols. For TCRbeta analysis, collaborators shipped samples in one of three forms: frozen whole blood, isolated PBMCs, or DNA extracted from either of those sample types. TCRbeta CDR3 regions were amplified from genomic DNA using the immunoSEQ Assay, a bias-controlled multiplex PCR. The source study handled its data this way. Within the assay, amplification of reference gene primers was used to estimate how many nucleated cells each sample contained. Sequence reads were collapsed and filtered to measure the absolute abundance of every unique TCRbeta CDR3 rearrangement. Productive Simpson clonality was computed per sample as the square root of Simpson's diversity index over productive rearrangements. The table was pulled from immuneACCESS by TCRdb, which kept in-frame rearrangements only. Such tables lose some clones; where checked, under half of the loss comes from unresolved V genes, and the rest has no known cause. The V and J calls and the clone size are those of that table, but D and trimming were determined from the DNA. Within this sample are 150,000 to 200,000 clones, with over 80% of them counted one time only. 4.5% to 5.5% of the sample comes from the top ten.

The chain couples TRBV5-1 to TRBJ1-1; a confident D gene designation cannot be given. Sequenced material: peripheral blood. This TCR was sampled from a woman in her 30s with acute or convalescent COVID-19. The DNA is as follows: TGCGCCAGCGGGTCTGGGAGAAGGTTTGATAGCACTGAAGCTTTCTTT. Protein translation: CASGSGRRFDSTEAFF.